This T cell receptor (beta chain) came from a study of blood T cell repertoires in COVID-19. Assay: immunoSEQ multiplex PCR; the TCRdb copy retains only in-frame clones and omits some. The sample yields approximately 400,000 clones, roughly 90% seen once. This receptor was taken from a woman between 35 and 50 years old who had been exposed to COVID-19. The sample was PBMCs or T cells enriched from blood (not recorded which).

The CDR3 here is CASGTGLQYEKLFF. The CDR3 DNA follows: TGTGCCAGCGGAACAGGGTTGCAATATGAAAAACTGTTTTTT. The gene calls are TRBV11-3 and TRBJ1-4; D may be TRBD1 (6 bases). V shed 8 bases and J shed 6 bases, with 16 bases lying between them. The CDR3 runs 14 residues. The germline V gene has CDR1 SGHNT and CDR2 YENEEA.